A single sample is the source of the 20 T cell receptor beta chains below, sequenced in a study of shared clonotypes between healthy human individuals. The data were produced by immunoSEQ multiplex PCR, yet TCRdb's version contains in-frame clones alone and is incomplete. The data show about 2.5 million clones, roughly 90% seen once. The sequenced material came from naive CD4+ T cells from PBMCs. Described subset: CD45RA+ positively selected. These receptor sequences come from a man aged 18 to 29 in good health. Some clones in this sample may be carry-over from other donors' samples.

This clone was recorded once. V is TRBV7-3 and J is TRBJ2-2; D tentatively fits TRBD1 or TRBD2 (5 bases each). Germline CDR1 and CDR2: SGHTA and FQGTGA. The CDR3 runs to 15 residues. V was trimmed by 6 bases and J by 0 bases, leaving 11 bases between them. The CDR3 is CASSPVGANTGELFF. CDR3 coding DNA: TGTGCCAGCAGTCCGGTGGGGGCGAACACCGGGGAGCTGTTTTTT.

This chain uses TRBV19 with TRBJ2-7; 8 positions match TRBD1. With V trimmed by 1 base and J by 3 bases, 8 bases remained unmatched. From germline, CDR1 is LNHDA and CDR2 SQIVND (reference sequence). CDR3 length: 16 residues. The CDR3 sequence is CASSIGEGQAYYEQYF. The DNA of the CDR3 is TGTGCCAGTAGTATAGGTGAGGGACAGGCCTACTACGAGCAGTACTTC.

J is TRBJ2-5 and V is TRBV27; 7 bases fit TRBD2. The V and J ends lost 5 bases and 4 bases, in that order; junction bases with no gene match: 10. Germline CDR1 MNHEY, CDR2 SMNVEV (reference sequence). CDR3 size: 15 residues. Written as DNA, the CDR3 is TGTGCCAGCAGTCTACGGGGGGACTACGGAGAGACCCAGTACTTC. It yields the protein CASSLRGDYGETQYF.

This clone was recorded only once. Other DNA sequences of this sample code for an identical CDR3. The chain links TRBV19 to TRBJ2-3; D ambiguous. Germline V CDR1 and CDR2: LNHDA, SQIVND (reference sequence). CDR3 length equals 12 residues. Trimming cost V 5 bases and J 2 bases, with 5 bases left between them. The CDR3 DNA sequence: TGTGCCAGTAGTCCTAACACAGATACGCAGTATTTT. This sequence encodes CASSPNTDTQYF. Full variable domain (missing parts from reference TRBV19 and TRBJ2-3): DGGITQSPKYLFRKEGQNVTLSCEQNLNHDAMYWYRQDPGQGLRLIYYSQIVNDFQKGDIAEGYSVSREKKESFPLTVTSAQKNPTAFYLCASSPNTDTQYFGPGTRLTVL.

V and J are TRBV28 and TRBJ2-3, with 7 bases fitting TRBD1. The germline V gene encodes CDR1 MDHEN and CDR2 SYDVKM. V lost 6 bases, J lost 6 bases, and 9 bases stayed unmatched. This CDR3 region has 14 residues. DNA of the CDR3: TGTGCCAGCAGGGAGCTGACAGGGTGGGATACGCAGTATTTT. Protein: CASRELTGWDTQYF.

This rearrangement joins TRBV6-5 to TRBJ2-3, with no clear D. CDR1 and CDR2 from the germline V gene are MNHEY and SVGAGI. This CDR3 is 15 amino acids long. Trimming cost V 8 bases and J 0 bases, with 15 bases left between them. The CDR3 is CASAAAGFSTDTQYF. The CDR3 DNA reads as TGTGCCAGCGCCGCGGCCGGCTTTAGCACAGATACGCAGTATTTT.

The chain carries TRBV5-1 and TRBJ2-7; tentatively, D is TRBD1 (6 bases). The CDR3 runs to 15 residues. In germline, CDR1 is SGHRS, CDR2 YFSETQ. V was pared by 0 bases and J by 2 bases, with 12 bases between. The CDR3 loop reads CASSLDPGAPYEQYF. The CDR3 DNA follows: TGCGCCAGCAGCTTGGATCCAGGGGCACCCTACGAGCAGTACTTC.

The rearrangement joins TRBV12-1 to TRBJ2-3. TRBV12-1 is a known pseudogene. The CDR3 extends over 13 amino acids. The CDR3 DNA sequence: TGTGCCAGCAGCAGGGTAGGCACAGATACGCAGTATTTT. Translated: CASSRVGTDTQYF.

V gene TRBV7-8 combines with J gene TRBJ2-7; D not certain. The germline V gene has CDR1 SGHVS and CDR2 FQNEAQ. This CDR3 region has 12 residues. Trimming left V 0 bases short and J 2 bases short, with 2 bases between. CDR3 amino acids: CASSLATYEQYF. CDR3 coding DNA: TGTGCCAGCAGCTTAGCTACCTACGAGCAGTACTTC. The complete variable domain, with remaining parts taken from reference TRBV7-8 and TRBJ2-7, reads GAGVSQSPRYKVAKRGQDVALRCDPISGHVSLFWYQQALGQGPEFLTYFQNEAQLDKSGLPSDRFFAERPEGSVSTLKIQRTQQEDSAVYLCASSLATYEQYFGPGTRLTVT.

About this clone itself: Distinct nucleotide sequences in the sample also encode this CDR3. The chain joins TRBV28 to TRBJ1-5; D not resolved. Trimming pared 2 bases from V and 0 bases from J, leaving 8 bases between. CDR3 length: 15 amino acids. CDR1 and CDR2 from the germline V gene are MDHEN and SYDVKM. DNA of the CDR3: TGTGCCAGCAGTTTACCCGGATATAGCAATCAGCCCCAGCATTTT. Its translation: CASSLPGYSNQPQHF.

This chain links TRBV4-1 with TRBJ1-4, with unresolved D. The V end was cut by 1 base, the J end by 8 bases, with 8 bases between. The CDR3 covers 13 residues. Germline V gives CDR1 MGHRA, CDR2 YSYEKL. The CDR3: CASSQVEGEKLFF. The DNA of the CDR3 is TGCGCCAGCAGCCAAGTGGAGGGAGAAAAACTGTTTTTT.

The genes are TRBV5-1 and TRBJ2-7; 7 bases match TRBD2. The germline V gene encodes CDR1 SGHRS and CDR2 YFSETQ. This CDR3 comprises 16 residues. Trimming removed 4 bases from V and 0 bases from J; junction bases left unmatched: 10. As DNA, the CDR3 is TGCGCCAGCAGCGGGGGGTTCGGCGGGAGCTCCTACGAGCAGTACTTC. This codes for CASSGGFGGSSYEQYF.

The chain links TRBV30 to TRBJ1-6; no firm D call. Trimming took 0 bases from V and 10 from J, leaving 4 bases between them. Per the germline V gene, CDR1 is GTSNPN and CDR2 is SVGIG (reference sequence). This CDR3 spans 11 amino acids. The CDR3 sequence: CAWSVYSPLHF. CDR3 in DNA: TGTGCCTGGAGTGTATACTCACCCCTCCACTTT.

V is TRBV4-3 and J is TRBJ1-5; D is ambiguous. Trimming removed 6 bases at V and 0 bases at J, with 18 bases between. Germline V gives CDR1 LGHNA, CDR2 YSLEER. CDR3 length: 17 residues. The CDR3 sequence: CASSPTVAGYSNQPQHF. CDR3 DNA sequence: TGCGCCAGCAGTCCCACCGTCGCAGGTTATAGCAATCAGCCCCAGCATTTT.

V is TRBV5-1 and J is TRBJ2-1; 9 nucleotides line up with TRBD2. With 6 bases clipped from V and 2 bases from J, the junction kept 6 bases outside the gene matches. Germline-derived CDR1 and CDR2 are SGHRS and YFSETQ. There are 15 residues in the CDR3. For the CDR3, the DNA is TGCGCCAGCACCGAGACTAGCGGAACCTACAATGAGCAGTTCTTC. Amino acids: CASTETSGTYNEQFF.

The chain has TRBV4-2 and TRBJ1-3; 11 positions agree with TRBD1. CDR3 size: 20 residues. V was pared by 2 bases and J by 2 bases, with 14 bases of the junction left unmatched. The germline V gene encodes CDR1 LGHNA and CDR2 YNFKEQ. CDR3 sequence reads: CASSQRIRGTGGYAGNTIYF. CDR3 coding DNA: TGTGCCAGCAGCCAAAGGATCCGCGGGACAGGGGGGTACGCTGGAAACACCATATATTTT.

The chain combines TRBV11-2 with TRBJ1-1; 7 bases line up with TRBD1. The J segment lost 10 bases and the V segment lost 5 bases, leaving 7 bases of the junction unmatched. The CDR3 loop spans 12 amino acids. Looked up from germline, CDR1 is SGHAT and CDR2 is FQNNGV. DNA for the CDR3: TGTGCCAGCAGCGGGGACGGGACAGTAGCTTTCTTT. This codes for CASSGDGTVAFF.

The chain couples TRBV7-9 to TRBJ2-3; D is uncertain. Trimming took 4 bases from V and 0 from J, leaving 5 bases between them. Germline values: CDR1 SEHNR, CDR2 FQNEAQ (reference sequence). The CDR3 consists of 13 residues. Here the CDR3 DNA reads TGTGCCAGCAGCTCCTTTAGCACAGATACGCAGTATTTT. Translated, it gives CASSSFSTDTQYF.

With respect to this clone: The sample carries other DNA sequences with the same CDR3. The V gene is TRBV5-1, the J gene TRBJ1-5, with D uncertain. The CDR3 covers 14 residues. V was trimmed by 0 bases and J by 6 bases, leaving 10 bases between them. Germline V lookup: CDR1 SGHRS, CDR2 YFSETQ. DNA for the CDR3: TGCGCCAGCAGCTTGGTCGAGGGCGGTCAGCCCCAGCATTTT. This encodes CASSLVEGGQPQHF.

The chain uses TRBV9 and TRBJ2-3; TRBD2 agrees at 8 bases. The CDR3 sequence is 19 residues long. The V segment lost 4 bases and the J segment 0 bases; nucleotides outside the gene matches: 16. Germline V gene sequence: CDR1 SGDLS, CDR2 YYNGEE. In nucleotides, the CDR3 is TGTGCCAGCAGCAGAATGGGGACTAGTGGAAGTACTAGCACAGATACGCAGTATTTT. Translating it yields CASSRMGTSGSTSTDTQYF.